The sequence of this T cell receptor (beta chain) was determined in a study of shared clonotypes between healthy human individuals. Study-level findings and limits: What naive subsets generally showed was a larger estimated richness than memory subsets showed.

DNA at approximately 200 ng, around 30,000 T cell genomes, went into sorted-subset replicate PCRs. Profiled with immunoSEQ multiplex PCR; TCRdb holds only in-frame clones, not every one. There are about 380,000 clones in the sample; about 96% occur only once, and approximately 0.3% lies in the top ten. Note on this clone: What it binds is not known.

The sequence was collected from a man aged 25-45 years in good health. Sequenced sample: memory CD8+ T cells sorted from blood. The subset: CD45RO+ cells pooled with CCR7-negative TemRA cells.

CDR3 loop: CASSFLSMNTEAFF. The CDR3 DNA sequence: TGCGCCAGCAGCTTTTTGAGCATGAACACTGAAGCTTTCTTT. The chain links TRBV5-1 to TRBJ1-1; D remains unclear. The CDR3 extends over 14 amino acids. Deletions cut 2 bases from V and 0 bases from J, with 8 bases between. CDR1 is SGHRS, CDR2 YFSETQ, per germline.